The clone carrying this T cell receptor beta chain was seen only a few times. Its antigen is not known. This entry is derived from a study of CD8+ T cells in alopecia areata. Extracted RNA was reverse transcribed into cDNA, the sequencing template. The method was immunoSEQ multiplex PCR; TCRdb's version includes in-frame clones alone and lacks a portion of them. The table lists about 200,000 clones, about two fifths of them singletons. The treatment denotes: oral pan-JAK inhibitor, 5-10 mg twice daily. This CDR3 is 14 amino acids long. Germline loops: CDR1 GTSNPN, CDR2 SVGIG (reference sequence). V was clipped by 3 bases and J by 1 base, with 7 bases between them. Findings of the study overall: Tofacitinib significantly decreased scalp clonality and expanded CD8+ clones among top 100.

The source is a human donor with alopecia areata. The chain is built from TRBV30 and TRBJ2-6; D perhaps matches TRBD2 (5 bases). The material was CD4+ T cells sorted from blood, obtained at roughly week 30, from a patient treated with tofacitinib. Here the CDR3 reads CAWSRGSGANVLTF. CDR3 bases: TGTGCCTGGAGCCGAGGGTCTGGGGCCAACGTCCTGACTTTC.